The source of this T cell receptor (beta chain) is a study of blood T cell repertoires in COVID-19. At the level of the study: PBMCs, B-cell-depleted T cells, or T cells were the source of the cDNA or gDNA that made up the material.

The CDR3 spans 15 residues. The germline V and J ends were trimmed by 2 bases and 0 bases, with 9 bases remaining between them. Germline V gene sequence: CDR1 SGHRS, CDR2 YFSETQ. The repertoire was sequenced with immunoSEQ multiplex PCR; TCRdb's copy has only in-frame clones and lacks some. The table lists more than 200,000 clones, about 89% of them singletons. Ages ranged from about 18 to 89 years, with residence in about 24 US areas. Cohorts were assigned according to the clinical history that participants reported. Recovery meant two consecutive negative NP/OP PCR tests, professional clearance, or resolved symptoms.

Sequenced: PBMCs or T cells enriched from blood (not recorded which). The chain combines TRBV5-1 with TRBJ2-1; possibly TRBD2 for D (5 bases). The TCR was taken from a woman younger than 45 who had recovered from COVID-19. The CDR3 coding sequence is TGCGCCAGCAGCTTCGAGGGAAGCTCCTACAATGAGCAGTTCTTC. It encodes CASSFEGSSYNEQFF.